This TCR beta chain was captured in a study of T cell responses to AZD1222 COVID-19 vaccine. Per the germline V gene, CDR1 is SNHLY and CDR2 is FYNNEI. The V gene end was trimmed by 8 bases and the J gene end by 9 bases; junction bases not matched to a gene: 8. This CDR3 is built from 14 residues. Here immunoSEQ multiplex PCR was the method, and the copy in TCRdb shows in-frame clones only, minus some. There are approximately 100,000 clones in the sample; roughly 91% occur only once, and 16% lies in the top ten. Notes on the study in general: As reported, nearly half of all spike-specific TCRs target variant regions that are unmutated. Possibly, clonal diversity was underestimated; donors were largely white British and included more females. Spike-specific TCR breadth and depth both grew after two AZD1222 doses.

This clone was observed a few times. What it binds is unknown. Specimen: peripheral blood, collected on day 0 of AZD1222 vaccination. This TCR came from an adult in good health. J is TRBJ1-6 and V is TRBV2; 9 bases are a match to TRBD1. The CDR3, as DNA: TGTGCCAGCGTGGGGGGACAGGGCGTTTCACCCCTCCACTTT. Amino acids: CASVGGQGVSPLHF.